This T cell receptor (beta chain) comes out of a study of blood T cell repertoires in COVID-19. Study as a whole: Sources were T cells, B-cell-depleted T cells, or PBMCs; the material itself was cDNA or gDNA.

A word on this clone: The junction differs from germline at one of its ends, possibly a read error.

In the original workflow: Cell counts per sample came from amplifying reference gene primers. Produced via immunoSEQ multiplex PCR; TCRdb's table is partial and in-frame only. V and J calls and clone size are copied from that table; D and trimming were computed from the DNA. Here the sample spans about 87,000 clones, about four fifths being singletons. Germline CDR1 is MNHEY and CDR2 is SMNVEV (reference sequence). This CDR3 spans 19 amino acids. This receptor was obtained from a woman between 65 and 79 years old with acute or convalescent COVID-19. The chain is built from TRBV27 and TRBJ1-5; 10 bases are a match to TRBD1. The sample taken for sequencing was peripheral blood. The CDR3 protein is CTSKFPGQGYSYSNQPQHF. The CDR3 bases are TGTACCAGCAAGTTCCCGGGACAGGGGTACTCTTATAGCAATCAGCCCCAGCATTTT.